Below, 18 T cell receptor beta chains from the same sample are listed, as sequenced in a study of control samples from healthy donors and cancer patients. Sequencing used immunoSEQ multiplex PCR; TCRdb keeps in-frame clones, though not all of them. The sample consists of 60,000 to 75,000 clones, 85% of them appearing once. Sequencing used blood. These receptors were obtained from a man between 40 and 49 years old in good health.

The CDR3 nucleotides read TGTGCCAGCAGTTACTCTCGACAGGGAAACACTGAAGCTTTCTTT. It codes for CASSYSRQGNTEAFF. This rearrangement joins TRBV6-5 to TRBJ1-1; 7 bases are shared with TRBD1. The CDR3 extends over 15 amino acids. Per germline, CDR1 MNHEY and CDR2 SVGAGI. The junction had 3 bases not matched to a gene; V was cut back by 0 bases and J by 2 bases.

The sample holds one count of this clone. The chain uses TRBV24-1 and TRBJ2-7; D is uncertain. This CDR3 contains 14 residues. The germline V and J ends were trimmed by 2 bases and 2 bases, with 9 bases remaining between them. In germline, CDR1 is KGHDR, CDR2 SFDVKD. This CDR3 reads CATSDSTVPYEQYF. The CDR3 coding sequence is TGTGCCACCAGTGATTCGACTGTACCCTACGAGCAGTACTTC.

The chain employs TRBV30 and TRBJ2-7, with TRBD2 as a possible D gene (5 bases). The V gene's germline CDR1 is GTSNPN and CDR2 SVGIG (reference sequence). This CDR3 contains 14 residues. The V gene lost 2 bases and the J gene lost 7 bases, with 18 bases spanning the gap. The CDR3 sequence is CAWSSGPEVGEQYF. The CDR3 bases are TGTGCCTGGAGTTCGGGTCCGGAGGTGGGGGAGCAGTACTTC.

The V and J genes are TRBV6-5 and TRBJ1-5, with D perhaps matching TRBD1 (6 bases). This CDR3 has 13 amino acids. Germline values: CDR1 MNHEY, CDR2 SVGAGI. Between the trimmed V and J ends, which lost 5 bases and 3 bases, there was a span of 8 bases. The CDR3 bases are TGTGCCAGCAGTAGGGACACCAATCAGCCCCAGCATTTT. Encoded protein: CASSRDTNQPQHF.

This clone was picked up a small number of times. This chain joins TRBV29-1 and TRBJ1-1, with 10 bases that match TRBD1. The trim removed 7 bases at V and 3 bases at J, leaving 2 bases unmatched. The germline gives CDR1 SQVTM, CDR2 ANQGSEA. The CDR3 is made up of 12 amino acids. The CDR3 loop reads CSGTGGYTEAFF. CDR3 DNA sequence: TGCAGCGGGACAGGGGGGTACACTGAAGCTTTCTTT.

The CDR3 nucleotides are TGCGCCAGCAGCCAAGATGTATCCGGCGGCTCTAGCACAGATACGCAGTATTTT. Translating it yields CASSQDVSGGSSTDTQYF. V gene TRBV4-3 combines with J gene TRBJ2-3; D call uncertain. CDR3 length: 18 amino acids. V lost 0 bases, J lost 0 bases, and 16 bases lay in between. Germline V gene data show CDR1 as LGHNA and CDR2 as YSLEER.

This CDR3 reads CASNRPGNTIYF. The CDR3 region has the DNA TGTGCCAGCAATAGACCTGGAAACACCATATATTTT. The chain carries TRBV7-2 and TRBJ1-3; D remains unclear. This CDR3 contains 12 residues. Germline CDR1 and CDR2: SGHTA and FQGNSA. The V gene lost 7 bases and the J gene lost 2 bases, with 6 bases spanning the gap.

A few counts support this clone. The CDR3 region has the DNA TGTGCCAGCGGCAGCTACACCGGGGAGCTGTTTTTT. As protein: CASGSYTGELFF. The rearrangement uses TRBV11-3 and TRBJ2-2, with D unclear. The germline V gene encodes CDR1 SGHNT and CDR2 YENEEA. This CDR3 spans 12 amino acids. Trimming took 8 bases from V and 3 from J, leaving 7 bases between them. Full variable domain (outside the CDR3, taken from reference TRBV11-3 and TRBJ2-2): EAGVVQSPRYKIIEKKQPVAFWCNPISGHNTLYWYLQNLGQGPELLIRYENEEAVDDSQLPKDRFSAERLKGVDSTLKIQPAELGDSAVYLCASGSYTGELFFGEGSRLTVL.

The V gene is TRBV6-5, the J gene TRBJ2-7, with D perhaps assigned TRBD1 or TRBD2 (6 bases each). V dropped 6 bases and J dropped 7 bases, with 19 bases sitting between them. The germline CDR1 and CDR2 sequences are MNHEY and SVGAGI. The CDR3 has 14 amino acids. DNA of the CDR3: TGTGCCAGCAGACCCCGGGGGCCTCCGGGGGAGCAGTACTTC. This encodes CASRPRGPPGEQYF.

The chain recombines TRBV28 with TRBJ2-2, with 7 nucleotides matching TRBD1. CDR1 and CDR2 (germline): MDHEN, SYDVKM. Trimming removed 2 bases from V and 4 bases from J; junction bases left unmatched: 4. The CDR3 sequence is 15 residues long. CDR3 region: CASSLSAGGTGELFF. In DNA form, the CDR3 reads TGTGCCAGCAGTTTAAGTGCAGGGGGCACCGGGGAGCTGTTTTTT.

This chain uses TRBV4-3 with TRBJ2-3; TRBD2 is a possible D gene (5 bases). The CDR3 has 13 amino acids. V gave up 5 bases and J gave up 5 bases, with 11 bases separating them. The germline V gene has CDR1 LGHNA and CDR2 YSLEER. For the CDR3, the DNA is TGCGCCAGCAGCAGGACTCAAGGAGATACGCAGTATTTT. It translates to CASSRTQGDTQYF.

The chain's CDR3 is CAISQELGDSPLHF. The DNA of the CDR3 is TGTGCCATCAGTCAGGAGTTAGGGGATTCACCCCTCCACTTT. The chain employs TRBV10-3 and TRBJ1-6; D may be TRBD1 (5 bases). The length of the CDR3 is 14 residues. V lost 5 bases to trimming and J lost 8 bases, with 13 bases between them. Germline values: CDR1 ENHRY, CDR2 SYGVKD.

This rearrangement joins TRBV25-1 to TRBJ1-2; D is unclear. V was shortened by 6 bases and J by 8 bases, with 19 bases between the two germline ends. The germline V gene encodes CDR1 MGHDK and CDR2 SYGVNS. The CDR3 has 14 amino acids. CDR3 sequence (DNA): TGTGCCAGCAGGGGGAGGGAAGGTCGTGAGGGCTACACCTTC. Translated: CASRGREGREGYTF.

The chain employs TRBV28 and TRBJ2-7; D remains ambiguous. The germline CDR1 and CDR2 sequences are MDHEN and SYDVKM. With 3 bases removed from V and 2 bases from J, the gap between germline ends came to 11 bases. The CDR3 has 14 residues. The CDR3 loop is CASSLSLSTYEQYF. Here the CDR3 DNA reads TGTGCCAGCAGTTTGAGTCTTTCTACCTACGAGCAGTACTTC.

The chain has TRBV9 and TRBJ1-5; 8 bases align to TRBD1. The junction had 13 bases not matched to a gene; V was cut back by 1 base and J by 7 bases. CDR1 SGDLS and CDR2 YYNGEE come from the germline V gene. The CDR3 contains 17 residues. The CDR3: CASSVQGQARRGQPQHF. CDR3 nucleotide sequence: TGTGCCAGCAGCGTACAGGGACAGGCAAGAAGGGGACAGCCCCAGCATTTT.

The rearrangement links TRBV2 to TRBJ1-2, with 7 bases that match TRBD1. The CDR3 consists of 14 residues. The V segment lost 4 bases and the J segment 5 bases; nucleotides outside the gene matches: 7. CDR1 is SNHLY and CDR2 is FYNNEI in the germline V gene. The CDR3: CASSALGGNYGYTF. CDR3 in DNA: TGTGCCAGCAGTGCCTTAGGGGGCAATTATGGCTACACCTTC.

V is TRBV12-3 or TRBV12-4 and J is TRBJ1-1, with TRBD1 as a possible D gene (5 bases). Trimming cost V 3 bases and J 4 bases, with 9 bases left between them. This CDR3 is 13 amino acids long. The CDR3 coding sequence is TGTGCCAGCAGTTTTGACAGTCGCACTGAAGCTTTCTTT. Residues: CASSFDSRTEAFF.

This clone was found a few times. The rearrangement joins TRBV25-1 to TRBJ1-1; possible D gene TRBD1, 6 bases. Germline-derived CDR1 and CDR2 are MGHDK and SYGVNS. The CDR3 runs 12 residues. V lost 7 bases and J lost 5, with 11 bases in between. This chain's CDR3 is CASKQGWTEAFF. CDR3 DNA: TGTGCCAGCAAACAGGGTTGGACTGAAGCTTTCTTT.